This passage covers 30 T cell receptor beta chains from one sample sequenced in a study of shared clonotypes between healthy human individuals. Assay: immunoSEQ multiplex PCR; the TCRdb copy retains only in-frame clones and omits some. This table holds about 700,000 clones, 92% found once. CD45RO negativity and positive selection for CCR7 defined naive CD8 cells, a population that excluded terminally differentiated effector memory CD45RA+ cells. The sample was naive CD8+ T cells sorted from blood. The receptor source for this set is a man younger than 45 in good health.

The chain has TRBV4-1 and TRBJ1-4; D might be TRBD1 (5 bases). This CDR3 is built from 17 residues. In germline, CDR1 is MGHRA, CDR2 YSYEKL. The V and J ends lost 4 bases and 6 bases respectively, with 21 bases between them. CDR3 amino acids: CASSRQITGNQHEKLFF. In DNA form, the CDR3 reads TGCGCCAGCAGCCGACAAATTACAGGAAACCAACATGAAAAACTGTTTTTT.

The chain uses TRBV11-2 and TRBJ2-7; weak D call: TRBD2 (6 bases). Deletions cut 4 bases from V and 6 bases from J, with 10 bases between. CDR3 length: 12 amino acids. Germline CDR1 reads SGHAT; CDR2 reads FQNNGV. The CDR3 is CASSSPTSEQYF. The CDR3 nucleotides are TGTGCCAGCAGCTCGCCGACTAGCGAGCAGTACTTC.

In its sample, this clone was seen a few times. The chain combines TRBV7-9 with TRBJ1-1; possible D gene TRBD1, 6 bases. Germline values: CDR1 SEHNR, CDR2 FQNEAQ (reference sequence). This CDR3 contains 12 residues. Trimming pared 5 bases from V and 3 bases from J, leaving 7 bases between. The CDR3 sequence: CASSDRYTEAFF. The CDR3 DNA follows: TGTGCCAGCAGCGACAGGTACACTGAAGCTTTCTTT.

In this sample, this clone turned up once. The gene calls are TRBV11-3 and TRBJ2-1; either TRBD1 or TRBD2 may supply D (5 bases each). Trimming shortened V by 4 bases and J by 8 bases, and 18 bases separated the two germline ends. The CDR3 contains 15 residues. CDR1 and CDR2 (germline): SGHNT, YENEEA. In nucleotides, the CDR3 is TGTGCCAGCAGCTACCGGGACCGGCCCGTAGATGAGCAGTTCTTC. Translating it yields CASSYRDRPVDEQFF.

The rearrangement joins TRBV28 to TRBJ2-7; TRBD1 or TRBD2 may be the D gene (5 bases each). The CDR3 covers 15 residues. Trimming shortened V by 4 bases and J by 4 bases, and 17 bases separated the two germline ends. Germline V gene sequence: CDR1 MDHEN, CDR2 SYDVKM. The CDR3 DNA sequence: TGTGCCAGCAGTTCCCGAAGAGGGGCTCTATACGAGCAGTACTTC. Translating gives CASSSRRGALYEQYF.

V and J are TRBV27 and TRBJ2-7; TRBD2 might be the D (5 bases). The CDR3 spans 12 residues. CDR1 and CDR2 (germline): MNHEY, SMNVEV (reference sequence). Trimming took off 5 bases at V and 4 bases at J, with 9 bases between the two ends. The CDR3 DNA follows: TGTGCCAGCAGTCCGAGGGCTTACGAGCAGTACTTC. Protein sequence: CASSPRAYEQYF.

The chain uses TRBV25-1 and TRBJ2-7; the match to TRBD2 covers 8 bases. Germline V gene data show CDR1 as MGHDK and CDR2 as SYGVNS. The CDR3 has 14 amino acids. With 3 bases clipped from V and 0 bases from J, the junction kept 1 base outside the gene matches. As DNA, the CDR3 is TGTGCCAGCAGTGACGGGGGGGGCTCCTACGAGCAGTACTTC. This codes for CASSDGGGSYEQYF.

The chain couples TRBV9 to TRBJ2-7; 8 positions agree with TRBD1. This CDR3 is built from 16 residues. Trimming at V came to 5 bases and at J to 4 bases, leaving 14 bases not matched to a gene. Germline values: CDR1 SGDLS, CDR2 YYNGEE. The CDR3 DNA reads as TGTGCCAGCAGTGAAGGGGCAGGGGGCGAAACATACGAGCAGTACTTC. This gives the protein CASSEGAGGETYEQYF.

This clone showed up just a few times. The chain joins TRBV29-1 to TRBJ2-3; maybe TRBD2 (6 bases). CDR3 size: 15 residues. Per germline, CDR1 SQVTM and CDR2 ANQGSEA. Trimming stripped 0 bases from V and 3 bases from J, with 13 bases between. CDR3 loop: CSVEDGRGVTDTQYF. The CDR3 bases are TGCAGCGTTGAAGACGGGCGCGGGGTAACAGATACGCAGTATTTT.

The rearrangement joins TRBV29-1 to TRBJ2-7, with D possibly TRBD2 on 6 matching bases. Germline V CDR1 and CDR2: SQVTM, ANQGSEA. V lost 4 bases and J lost 4, with 14 bases in between. The CDR3 covers 13 residues. The chain's CDR3 is CSVAGVFWYEQYF. CDR3 DNA: TGCAGCGTTGCGGGAGTATTCTGGTACGAGCAGTACTTC.

V is TRBV7-2 and J is TRBJ2-7; D not certain. The CDR3 extends over 13 amino acids. In germline, CDR1 is SGHTA, CDR2 FQGNSA. Trimming removed 4 bases at V and 3 bases at J, with 10 bases between. As DNA, the CDR3 is TGTGCCAGCAGCTATCTCGAAGGCTACGAGCAGTACTTC. Its translation is CASSYLEGYEQYF.

J is TRBJ2-1 and V is TRBV7-9, with TRBD1 as a possible D gene (7 bases). Germline values: CDR1 SEHNR, CDR2 FQNEAQ (reference sequence). V was trimmed by 0 bases and J by 7 bases, leaving 13 bases between them. CDR3 length: 15 residues. The DNA for the CDR3 is TGTGCCAGCAGCTTAGCGGCAGGGGGGCTAAATGAGCAGTTCTTC. Encoded protein: CASSLAAGGLNEQFF.

Of note for this clone: Different DNA sequences within this sample yield the same CDR3. The rearrangement joins TRBV5-1 to TRBJ1-1; the D is unclear. The CDR3 contains 13 residues. Germline V CDR1 and CDR2: SGHRS, YFSETQ. Trimming left V 4 bases short and J 1 base short, with 8 bases between. CDR3 amino acids: CASSRLGNTEAFF. As DNA, the CDR3 is TGCGCCAGCAGCAGACTGGGGAACACTGAAGCTTTCTTT.

V gene TRBV29-1 combines with J gene TRBJ2-1, with D perhaps TRBD2 (5 bases). V lost 1 base, J lost 6 bases, and 13 bases lay in between. This CDR3 contains 14 residues. CDR1 and CDR2 (germline): SQVTM, ANQGSEA. The CDR3 DNA sequence: TGCAGCGTTGAAGGGCCCTATGAGGGCAATGAGCAGTTCTTC. It translates to CSVEGPYEGNEQFF.

The V and J genes are TRBV19 and TRBJ2-3; D possibly corresponds to TRBD2 (6 bases). The CDR3 has 16 amino acids. V was shortened by 1 base and J by 1 base, with 12 bases between the two germline ends. The germline V gene has CDR1 LNHDA and CDR2 SQIVND (reference sequence). CDR3 residues: CASSIGAGGGTDTQYF. DNA of the CDR3: TGTGCCAGTAGTATAGGGGCCGGGGGTGGCACAGATACGCAGTATTTT.

V and J are TRBV7-3 and TRBJ1-1, with 7 positions matching TRBD1. V shed 1 base, J shed 1 base, and the junction held 0 bases outside the gene matches. There are 14 residues in the CDR3. Germline CDR1 is SGHTA and CDR2 is FQGTGA. The CDR3 DNA is TGTGCCAGCAGCTTAAAGGGGGCGAACACTGAAGCTTTCTTT. It translates to CASSLKGANTEAFF. Based on the CDR3 plus reference TRBV7-3 and TRBJ1-1, the full variable domain is GAGVSQTPSNKVTEKGKYVELRCDPISGHTALYWYRQSLGQGPEFLIYFQGTGAADDSGLPNDRFFAVRPEGSVSTLKIQRTERGDSAVYLCASSLKGANTEAFFGQGTRLTVV.

This rearrangement joins TRBV27 to TRBJ2-1, with 9 bases lining up with TRBD2. Germline trimming cut 7 bases from V and 0 bases from J; bases unmatched to any gene: 7. The CDR3 length is 16 residues. The germline gives CDR1 MNHEY, CDR2 SMNVEV (reference sequence). As DNA, the CDR3 is TGTGCCAGCACCATAAGCGGGGGGAGCTCCTACAATGAGCAGTTCTTC. Residues: CASTISGGSSYNEQFF.

V is TRBV27 and J is TRBJ1-1; a possible D gene is TRBD1 (5 bases). The CDR3 contains 14 residues. V shed 2 bases and J shed 4 bases, with 11 bases lying between them. Germline CDR1 is MNHEY and CDR2 is SMNVEV (reference sequence). The chain's CDR3 is CASSLRQGTTEAFF. Written as DNA, the CDR3 is TGTGCCAGCAGTTTAAGGCAGGGCACCACTGAAGCTTTCTTT.

Regarding this clone: At one end, the junction sequence differs from germline, possibly due to a read error. The chain carries TRBV14 and TRBJ2-7; a weak D match, TRBD1 (7 bases). The CDR3 has 12 amino acids. Per the germline V gene, CDR1 is SGHDN and CDR2 is FVKESK. The CDR3 protein is CASSQRRGQPRF. CDR3 coding DNA: TGTGCCAGCAGCCAAAGGAGGGGACAGCCTCGGTTC.

The rearrangement links TRBV12-5 to TRBJ2-3; D is uncertain. Trimming pared 4 bases from V and 2 bases from J, leaving 7 bases between. Per germline, CDR1 LGHNT and CDR2 FRNRAP. There are 13 residues in the CDR3. CDR3 sequence reads: CASGSSYTDTQYF. The CDR3 DNA follows: TGTGCTAGTGGTTCGAGTTACACAGATACGCAGTATTTT.

This clone was observed once. The chain is built from TRBV6-1 and TRBJ2-1; perhaps TRBD1 as D (5 bases). From germline, CDR1 is MNHNS and CDR2 SASEGT. V shed 1 base and J shed 2 bases, with 18 bases lying between them. This CDR3 contains 18 residues. CDR3 in amino acids: CASSEVGAREVTYNEQFF. The CDR3 coding sequence is TGTGCCAGCAGTGAAGTTGGGGCCAGAGAGGTGACCTACAATGAGCAGTTCTTC.

The V call is TRBV14, the J call TRBJ2-5; D ambiguous. Germline CDR1 SGHDN, CDR2 FVKESK. Trimming cost V 1 base and J 0 bases, with 9 bases left between them. The CDR3 loop spans 15 amino acids. DNA for the CDR3: TGTGCCAGCAGCCAAGGTCCGGGTAACCAAGAGACCCAGTACTTC. Protein product: CASSQGPGNQETQYF.

The chain employs TRBV15 and TRBJ2-3; no definite D call. This CDR3 is 12 amino acids long. V lost 0 bases and J lost 6, with 4 bases in between. Per the germline V gene, CDR1 is LNHNV and CDR2 is YYDKDF (reference sequence). The CDR3 here is CATSRDLDTQYF. CDR3 in DNA: TGTGCCACCAGCAGAGATTTGGATACGCAGTATTTT.

This chain uses TRBV7-2 with TRBJ2-1, with 7 bases matching TRBD1. Losses at the gene ends were 1 base for V and 4 bases for J; bases not matched to a gene: 10. The CDR3 runs 17 residues. Germline lookup yields CDR1 SGHTA and CDR2 FQGNSA. As DNA, the CDR3 is TGTGCCAGCAGCTTAGAGCGTGAGGGGGCAAGTTACAATGAGCAGTTCTTC. As protein: CASSLEREGASYNEQFF.

The CDR3 nucleotides are TGTGCCACCAGCAGTAATATTGGACTAGCGGTGTACGAGCAGTACTTC. Translated: CATSSNIGLAVYEQYF. The chain joins TRBV15 to TRBJ2-7; 10 positions agree with TRBD2. Per the germline V gene, CDR1 is LNHNV and CDR2 is YYDKDF (reference sequence). The V gene end was trimmed by 3 bases and the J gene end by 4 bases; junction bases not matched to a gene: 9. The length of the CDR3 is 16 residues.

This clone was recorded once. The V and J genes are TRBV9 and TRBJ2-1; D unclear. V shed 0 bases and J shed 8 bases, with 6 bases lying between them. CDR3 length: 12 residues. CDR1 is SGDLS and CDR2 is YYNGEE in the germline V gene. The CDR3 DNA follows: TGTGCCAGCAGCGTAGACAGAGATGAGCAGTTCTTC. Amino acids: CASSVDRDEQFF. Variable domain in full (rest from reference TRBV9 and TRBJ2-1): DSGVTQTPKHLITATGQRVTLRCSPRSGDLSVYWYQQSLDQGLQFLIQYYNGEERAKGNILERFSAQQFPDLHSELNLSSLELGDSALYFCASSVDRDEQFFGPGTRLTVL.

The V call is TRBV18, the J call TRBJ2-7, with TRBD1 matching over 11 bases. The CDR3 contains 15 residues. V lost 1 base to trimming and J lost 3 bases; unmatched junction nucleotides: 2. Germline V gene sequence: CDR1 KGHSH, CDR2 LQKENI. CDR3 region: CASSPQGTGGYEQYF. Here the CDR3 DNA reads TGTGCCAGCTCACCACAGGGGACAGGGGGCTACGAGCAGTACTTC.

The gene calls are TRBV11-2 and TRBJ2-2; the match to TRBD2 covers 7 bases. Germline values: CDR1 SGHAT, CDR2 FQNNGV. V gave up 1 base and J gave up 9 bases; unmatched junction bases: 5. The CDR3 runs 14 residues. The CDR3 loop reads CASSLAVAGRELFF. CDR3 DNA: TGTGCCAGCAGCTTAGCTGTAGCGGGCCGGGAGCTGTTTTTT.

The rearrangement links TRBV28 to TRBJ1-2, with D perhaps TRBD1 (6 bases). The CDR3 consists of 14 residues. V was clipped by 3 bases and J by 0 bases, with 8 bases between them. Germline V gene data show CDR1 as MDHEN and CDR2 as SYDVKM. The CDR3 loop is CASSFGTTNYGYTF. In DNA form, the CDR3 reads TGTGCCAGCAGTTTCGGGACAACTAACTATGGCTACACCTTC.

This chain connects TRBV7-9 to TRBJ1-4; the D gene is possibly TRBD1 (5 bases). The CDR3 length is 12 residues. V lost 2 bases, J lost 10 bases, and 8 bases lay in between. CDR1 is SEHNR and CDR2 is FQNEAQ in the germline V gene (reference sequence). CDR3 residues: CASSLLGGKLFF. The CDR3 coding sequence is TGTGCCAGCAGCTTATTGGGGGGAAAACTGTTTTTT.